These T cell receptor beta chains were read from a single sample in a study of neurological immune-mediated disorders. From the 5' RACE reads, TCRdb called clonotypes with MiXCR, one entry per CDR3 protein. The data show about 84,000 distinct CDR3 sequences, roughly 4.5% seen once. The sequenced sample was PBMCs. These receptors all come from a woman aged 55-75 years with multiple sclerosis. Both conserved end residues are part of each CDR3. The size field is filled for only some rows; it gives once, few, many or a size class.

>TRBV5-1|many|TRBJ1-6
CASSYTGGWNSPLHF
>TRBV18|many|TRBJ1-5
CASSPNVGNQPQHF
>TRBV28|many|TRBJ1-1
CAGKRQGSNTEAFF
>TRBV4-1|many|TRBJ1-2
CASSHHLTGDGYTF
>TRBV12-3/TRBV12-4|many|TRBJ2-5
CASSLGQGAALSAQYF
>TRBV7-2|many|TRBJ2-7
CASSPASGQRQYF
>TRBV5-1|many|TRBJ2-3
CASSLGSPTDTQYF
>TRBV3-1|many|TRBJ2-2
CASSQTSGGSPGELFF
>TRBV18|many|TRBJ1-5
CASSSGQVDQPQHF
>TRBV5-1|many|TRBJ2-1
CASSLEGRGTGHEQFF
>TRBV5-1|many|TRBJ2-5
CASSFSQSQETQYF
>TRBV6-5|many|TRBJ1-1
CASSYSDRGPGRNEAFF
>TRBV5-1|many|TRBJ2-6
CASGSTGFSGANVLTF
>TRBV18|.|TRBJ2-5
CASSPGQGKGETQYF
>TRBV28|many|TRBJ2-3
CASSPGQGRGYGARDTQYF
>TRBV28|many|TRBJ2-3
CASSPTGKGTDTQYF
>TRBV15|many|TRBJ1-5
CATSRSGSQPQHF
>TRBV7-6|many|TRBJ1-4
CASSGGGRGANEKLFF
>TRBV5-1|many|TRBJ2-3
CASSRQSTDTQYF
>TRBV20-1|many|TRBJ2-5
CSARDEVERGGPETQYF
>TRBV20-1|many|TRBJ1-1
CSAVPAGNTEAFF
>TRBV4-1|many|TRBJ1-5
CASSQDRATGVSQPQHF
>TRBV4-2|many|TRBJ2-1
CASSQDWGGPPYNEQFF
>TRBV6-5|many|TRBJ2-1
CASSSQRTAYNEQFF
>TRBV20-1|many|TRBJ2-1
CSARGVEGTYNEQFF
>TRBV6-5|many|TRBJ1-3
CASRLDANSGNTIYF
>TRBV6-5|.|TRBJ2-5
CASRRTLAGGLETQYF
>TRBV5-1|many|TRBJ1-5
CASSFLGDQPQHF
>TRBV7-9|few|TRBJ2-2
CANAFEGAVGTWELFF
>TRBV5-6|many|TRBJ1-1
CASSLTLHPDRNTEAFF
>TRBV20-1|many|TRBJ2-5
CSASSELPGFQETQYF
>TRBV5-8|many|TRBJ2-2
CASSSGTGTAGELFF
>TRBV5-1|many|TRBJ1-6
CASSPNSGQLNSPLHF
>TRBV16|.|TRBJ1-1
CASRRLLNTEAFF
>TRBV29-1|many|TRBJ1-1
CSAALSGNTEAFF
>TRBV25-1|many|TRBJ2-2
CASSVGYTGELFF
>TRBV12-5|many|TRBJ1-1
CASGLIGNDEAFF
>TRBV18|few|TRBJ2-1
CASSPPSKNEQFF
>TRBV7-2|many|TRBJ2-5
CASSLERLGGTQYF
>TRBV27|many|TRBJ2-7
CASGPQGVIGEQYF
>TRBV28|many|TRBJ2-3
CASTGWGQSTDTQYF
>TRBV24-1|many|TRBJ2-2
CATSGTVNTGELFF
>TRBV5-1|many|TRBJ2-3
CASSFPEHGDTQYF
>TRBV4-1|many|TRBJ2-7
CASSTPDRDEQYF
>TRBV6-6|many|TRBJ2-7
CASTQGVEQYF
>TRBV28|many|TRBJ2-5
CASSLISGVETQYF
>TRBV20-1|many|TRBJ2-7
CSARDRAASRQTGEQYF
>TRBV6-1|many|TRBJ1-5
CASSPGLLPAGQPQHF
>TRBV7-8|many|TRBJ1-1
CASSSPRTAGKYTEAFF
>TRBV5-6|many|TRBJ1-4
CASSLDRGRIGNEKLFF
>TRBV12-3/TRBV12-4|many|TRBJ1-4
CASSFRLGEKLFF
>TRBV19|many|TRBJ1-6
CASSIVQGPNSPLHF
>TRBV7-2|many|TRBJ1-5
CASSLDLNSNQPQHF